These 26 T cell receptor beta chains came from one sample sequenced in a study of T-cell reconstitution after alpha-beta-depleted transplantation in children. Using unique molecular identifiers, the investigators prepared the TCRbeta library. TCRdb analysed the PCR reads with MiXCR anew, one entry per CDR3 protein. Here the sample spans 490,000 or so distinct CDR3 sequences, roughly an eighth being singletons. This specimen was PBMCs from the stem cell graft donor, taken from the stem cell graft. Receptor source: a human donor who donated a stem cell graft to a child with combined immunodeficiency.

This clonotype was detected many times. This chain joins TRBV4-3 and TRBJ2-6; 8 bases fit TRBD2. V shed 2 bases, J shed 1 base, and the junction held 1 base outside the gene matches. The CDR3 length is 16 residues. The germline V gene has CDR1 LGHNA and CDR2 YSLEER. CDR3 nucleotide sequence: TGCGCCAGCAGCCAATCGGGAGGGTCTGGGGCCAACGTCCTGACTTTC. Amino acids: CASSQSGGSGANVLTF.

The chain couples TRBV4-2 to TRBJ2-3, with D maybe TRBD2 (6 bases). Trimming removed 0 bases from V and 8 bases from J, with 15 bases in between. CDR3 length: 15 residues. Germline V gene lookup returns CDR1 LGHNA and CDR2 YNFKEQ. In nucleotides, the CDR3 is TGTGCCAGCAGCCAAGATATTGGGGGGATGGTTACGCAGTATTTT. Protein sequence: CASSQDIGGMVTQYF.

This clonotype came up many times. The genes are TRBV6-5 and TRBJ2-1; D not certain. The germline CDR1 and CDR2 sequences are MNHEY and SVGAGI. The germline V and J ends were trimmed by 2 bases and 8 bases, with 19 bases remaining between them. The CDR3 sequence is 16 residues long. CDR3 in DNA: TGTGCCAGCAGTTACCAAGGTCAAGGCTTTGGGGATGAGCAGTTCTTC. Amino acids: CASSYQGQGFGDEQFF.

J is TRBJ2-7 and V is TRBV3-1; 9 nucleotides agree with TRBD1. CDR1 and CDR2 from the germline V gene are LGHDT and YNNKEL (reference sequence). J lost 2 bases, V lost 6 bases, and 8 bases had no gene match. The CDR3 is 15 amino acids. CDR3 sequence (DNA): TGTGCCAGCAGTCCTGGGACAGGGCGGGCCTACGAGCAGTACTTC. Translation gives CASSPGTGRAYEQYF.

The chain recombines TRBV6-5 with TRBJ2-2; 11 nucleotides line up with TRBD2. The CDR3 totals 15 residues. The V segment lost 4 bases and the J segment 6 bases; nucleotides outside the gene matches: 4. Germline V gene data show CDR1 as MNHEY and CDR2 as SVGAGI. DNA of the CDR3: TGTGCCAGCAGTTCCTTAGCGGGGGGGGCCGGGGAGCTGTTTTTT. It is translated as CASSSLAGGAGELFF.

This clonotype was detected a few times. This rearrangement joins TRBV7-2 to TRBJ2-2; 7 bases agree with TRBD1. Germline trimming cut 3 bases from V and 4 bases from J; bases unmatched to any gene: 5. This CDR3 comprises 15 residues. Germline V gives CDR1 SGHTA, CDR2 FQGNSA. CDR3 DNA: TGTGCCAGCAGCTTTGACAGGGCGACCACCGGGGAGCTGTTTTTT. It codes for CASSFDRATTGELFF.

This clonotype was counted only a few times. The V gene is TRBV7-6, the J gene TRBJ2-1, with D perhaps matching TRBD1 (6 bases). The V end was cut by 0 bases, the J end by 7 bases, with 10 bases between. The CDR3 sequence is 14 residues long. Germline CDR1 reads SGHVS; CDR2 reads FNYEAQ. Here the CDR3 DNA reads TGTGCCAGCAGCTTAGCCGTACAGGGAAATGAGCAGTTCTTC. Its translation is CASSLAVQGNEQFF.

This clonotype has just a few counts. The rearrangement uses TRBV2 and TRBJ2-4, with D perhaps given as TRBD1 or TRBD2 (7 bases each). The CDR3 contains 14 residues. The germline V gene encodes CDR1 SNHLY and CDR2 FYNNEI. Trimming removed 6 bases from V and 3 bases from J, with 12 bases in between. CDR3 DNA sequence: TGTGCCAGCAGGGGGGGGGACAGCAAAAACATTCAGTACTTC. Translated: CASRGGDSKNIQYF.

This clonotype was seen a handful of times. This chain links TRBV7-8 with TRBJ2-1; a possible D gene is TRBD1 (6 bases). The CDR3 sequence is 20 residues long. V shed 1 base and J shed 8 bases, with 30 bases lying between them. Germline values: CDR1 SGHVS, CDR2 FQNEAQ. The CDR3 reads CASSLVLLQGHPNQGYEQFF. The CDR3 coding sequence is TGTGCCAGCAGCTTAGTTTTGTTACAGGGCCACCCCAACCAGGGATATGAGCAGTTCTTC.

The chain links TRBV7-2 to TRBJ2-7; tentative D call: TRBD2 (5 bases). The germline V and J ends were trimmed by 1 base and 7 bases, with 23 bases remaining between them. This CDR3 is built from 17 residues. The germline gives CDR1 SGHTA, CDR2 FQGNSA. CDR3 in amino acids: CASSLGGSVGVIKEQYF. The DNA of the CDR3 is TGTGCCAGCAGCTTAGGAGGTTCGGTGGGAGTCATTAAGGAGCAGTACTTC. Filled out from reference TRBV7-2 and TRBJ2-7, the complete variable domain reads GAGVSQSPSNKVTEKGKDVELRCDPISGHTALYWYRQSLGQGLEFLIYFQGNSAPDKSGLPSDRFSAERTGGSVSTLTIQRTQQEDSAVYLCASSLGGSVGVIKEQYFGPGTRLTVT.

The V call is TRBV7-2, the J call TRBJ2-1; D is unclear. V was trimmed by 5 bases and J by 0 bases, leaving 11 bases between them. Per germline, CDR1 SGHTA and CDR2 FQGNSA. CDR3 length equals 15 residues. Here the CDR3 DNA reads TGTGCCAGCAGCAGCCGCAGCAGCTCCTACAATGAGCAGTTCTTC. Protein: CASSSRSSSYNEQFF.

This clonotype was observed a few times. The chain is built from TRBV29-1 and TRBJ2-1, with a possible D match to TRBD2 (7 bases). The germline CDR1 and CDR2 sequences are SQVTM and ANQGSEA. The CDR3 contains 15 residues. V was clipped by 7 bases and J by 7 bases, with 23 bases between them. DNA for the CDR3: TGCAGCGGGGGGGGGCCGGGACGGCCAGGTAATGAGCAGTTCTTC. It encodes CSGGGPGRPGNEQFF.

This clonotype has a handful of counts. The chain combines TRBV12-3 or TRBV12-4 with TRBJ1-4; D is unresolved. Trimming left V 5 bases short and J 7 bases short, with 5 bases between. The CDR3 sequence is 11 residues long. CDR3 bases: TGTGCCAGCAGTCTTCTTGAAAAACTGTTTTTT. Protein: CASSLLEKLFF.

In this sample, this clonotype turned up a few times. The chain carries TRBV6-1 and TRBJ2-3; 7 positions agree with TRBD1. The germline CDR1 and CDR2 sequences are MNHNS and SASEGT. With V trimmed by 5 bases and J by 6 bases, 5 bases remained unmatched. This CDR3 has 13 amino acids. CDR3 residues: CASSLYRGDTQYF. The CDR3 region has the DNA TGTGCCAGCAGTCTATACAGGGGTGATACGCAGTATTTT.

The V gene is TRBV5-1, the J gene TRBJ1-6; 7 nucleotides match TRBD1. CDR3 length: 17 residues. In germline, CDR1 is SGHRS, CDR2 YFSETQ. Losses at the gene ends were 3 bases for V and 9 bases for J; bases not matched to a gene: 15. The CDR3 nucleotides read TGCGCCAGCAGCTGGGGCCGGGACAGACGAGAAGCTTCACCCCTCCACTTT. It is translated as CASSWGRDRREASPLHF.

This chain links TRBV7-8 with TRBJ2-1, with D uncertain. V lost 5 bases and J lost 7, with 15 bases in between. The CDR3 is made up of 14 amino acids. Germline V CDR1 and CDR2: SGHVS, FQNEAQ. CDR3 protein: CASSLVRARNEQFF. DNA of the CDR3: TGTGCCAGCAGCCTGGTTAGGGCTCGGAATGAGCAGTTCTTC. The whole variable domain, remainder taken from reference TRBV7-8 and TRBJ2-1, is GAGVSQSPRYKVAKRGQDVALRCDPISGHVSLFWYQQALGQGPEFLTYFQNEAQLDKSGLPSDRFFAERPEGSVSTLKIQRTQQEDSAVYLCASSLVRARNEQFFGPGTRLTVL.

The J gene is TRBJ2-1, the V gene TRBV6-2 or TRBV6-3; D not certain. CDR3 size: 15 residues. Germline V gene sequence: CDR1 MNHEY, CDR2 SVGEGT. Deletions cut 2 bases from V and 2 bases from J, with 10 bases between. This CDR3 is CASSYVQSTYNEQFF. In DNA form, the CDR3 reads TGTGCCAGCAGTTACGTACAGTCGACCTACAATGAGCAGTTCTTC.

The chain employs TRBV9 and TRBJ2-1; 9 positions agree with TRBD1. J gave up 7 bases and V 4 bases, and 12 bases lay outside the gene matches. This CDR3 contains 16 residues. Germline V gives CDR1 SGDLS, CDR2 YYNGEE. The CDR3 DNA reads as TGTGCCAGCAGCCCCGACTCCGGGACAGGGTGGAATGAGCAGTTCTTC. As protein: CASSPDSGTGWNEQFF.

This clonotype was recorded a few times. The gene calls are TRBV7-8 and TRBJ2-7, with a weak D call TRBD2 (7 bases). CDR3 size: 14 residues. Germline V gives CDR1 SGHVS, CDR2 FQNEAQ. Trimming removed 5 bases at V and 3 bases at J, with 14 bases between. CDR3 in DNA: TGTGCCAGCAGCGTAGGGGGGGGGTTCTACGAGCAGTACTTC. Translation: CASSVGGGFYEQYF.

The V call is TRBV21-1, the J call TRBJ2-1; the table assigns TRBD2, which was not confirmed against the DNA. TRBV21-1 represents a pseudogene. This CDR3 has 17 amino acids. CDR3 coding DNA: TGTGCCAGCAGCTCTCGGAGACTAGCGGGCCCAAACAATGAGCTGTTCTTC. As protein: CASSSRRLAGPNNELFF.

This clonotype was counted between two and nine times. This CDR3 reads CSVVPGNKNIQYF. CDR3 in DNA: TGCAGCGTCGTTCCCGGGAATAAAAACATTCAGTACTTC. The chain employs TRBV29-1 and TRBJ2-4; D perhaps matches TRBD2 (5 bases). The CDR3 runs 13 residues. V was shortened by 6 bases and J by 4 bases, with 13 bases between the two germline ends. Germline lookup yields CDR1 SQVTM and CDR2 ANQGSEA.

This clonotype was seen ten or more times. The chain uses TRBV29-1 and TRBJ2-5; TRBD1 aligns across 7 bases. Trimming cost V 6 bases and J 5 bases; bases outside gene matches: 9. This CDR3 is built from 13 residues. CDR1 SQVTM and CDR2 ANQGSEA come from the germline V gene. In nucleotides, the CDR3 is TGCAGCGTAACAGGGGACGGCGGGGAGACCCAGTACTTC. Protein product: CSVTGDGGETQYF.

This clonotype appeared a few times. The chain uses TRBV20-1 and TRBJ2-3, with D possibly matching TRBD1 (6 bases). Trimming removed 3 bases from V and 2 bases from J, with 15 bases in between. Germline CDR1 reads DFQATT; CDR2 reads SNEGSKA (reference sequence). CDR3 length: 15 residues. CDR3 in DNA: TGCAGTGCTAGTCATGGGGGCGGTTCCACAGATACGCAGTATTTT. The encoded protein is CSASHGGGSTDTQYF.

The chain recombines TRBV7-9 with TRBJ2-2; D perhaps matches TRBD2 (6 bases). From germline, CDR1 is SEHNR and CDR2 FQNEAQ (reference sequence). With 9 bases removed from V and 4 bases from J, the gap between germline ends came to 12 bases. There are 13 residues in the CDR3. The CDR3 coding sequence is TGTGCCAGTATGATCGGGGGCACCGGGGAGCTGTTTTTT. Its protein product is CASMIGGTGELFF.

The genes are TRBV7-8 and TRBJ2-7; D not certain. The germline gives CDR1 SGHVS, CDR2 FQNEAQ. The CDR3 loop spans 14 amino acids. Deletions cut 5 bases from V and 6 bases from J, with 17 bases between. The CDR3 is CASSPRAPRLEQYF. CDR3 DNA: TGTGCCAGCAGCCCCCGGGCTCCCAGGCTCGAGCAGTACTTC.

The rearrangement uses TRBV6-5 and TRBJ2-1, with 7 bases fitting TRBD1. CDR3 length: 17 residues. V lost 6 bases and J lost 4; bases outside the gene matches: 15. In germline, CDR1 is MNHEY, CDR2 SVGAGI. The CDR3 nucleotides read TGTGCCAGCAGCCGCACTTCCGGGACAGTAAATTACAATGAGCAGTTCTTC. It codes for CASSRTSGTVNYNEQFF.